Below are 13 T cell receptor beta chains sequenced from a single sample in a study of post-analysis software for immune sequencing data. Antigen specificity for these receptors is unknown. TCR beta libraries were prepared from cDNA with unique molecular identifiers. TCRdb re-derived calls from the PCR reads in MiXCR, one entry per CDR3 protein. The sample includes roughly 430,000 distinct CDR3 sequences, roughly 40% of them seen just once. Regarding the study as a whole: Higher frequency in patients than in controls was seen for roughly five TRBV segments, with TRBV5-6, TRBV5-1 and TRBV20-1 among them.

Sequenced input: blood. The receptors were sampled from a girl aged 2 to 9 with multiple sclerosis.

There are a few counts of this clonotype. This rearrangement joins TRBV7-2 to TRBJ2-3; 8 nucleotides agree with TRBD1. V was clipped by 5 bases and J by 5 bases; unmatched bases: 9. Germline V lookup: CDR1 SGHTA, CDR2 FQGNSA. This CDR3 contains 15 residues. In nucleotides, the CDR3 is TGTGCCAGCAGCGGGAGGACAGGGCTAGGAGATACGCAGTATTTT. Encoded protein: CASSGRTGLGDTQYF.

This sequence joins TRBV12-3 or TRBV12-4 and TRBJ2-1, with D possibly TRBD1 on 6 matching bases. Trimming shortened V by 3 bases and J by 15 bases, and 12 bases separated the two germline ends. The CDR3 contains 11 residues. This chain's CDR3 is CASSFPDSPFF. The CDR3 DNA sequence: TGTGCCAGCAGTTTCCCGGACAGTCCGTTCTTC.

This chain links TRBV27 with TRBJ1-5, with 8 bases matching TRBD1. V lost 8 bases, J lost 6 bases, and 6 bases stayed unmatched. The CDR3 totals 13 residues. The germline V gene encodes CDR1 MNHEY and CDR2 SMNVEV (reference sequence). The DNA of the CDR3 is TGTGCCAGCGGACGACAGGGGACTCAGCCCCAGCATTTT. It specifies CASGRQGTQPQHF.

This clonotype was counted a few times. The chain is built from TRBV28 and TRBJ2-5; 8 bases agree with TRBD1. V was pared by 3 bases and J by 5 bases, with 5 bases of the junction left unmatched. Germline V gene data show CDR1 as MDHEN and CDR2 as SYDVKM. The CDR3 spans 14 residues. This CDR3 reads CASSFQGAGETQYF. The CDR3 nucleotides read TGTGCCAGCAGTTTTCAGGGGGCAGGGGAGACCCAGTACTTC.

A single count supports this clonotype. The CDR3 spells CASSLASGITDTQYF. CDR3 DNA sequence: TGTGCCAGCAGCTTAGCTAGCGGGATCACAGATACGCAGTATTTT. V usage is TRBV7-3 and J usage is TRBJ2-3; 9 bases are shared with TRBD2. The length of the CDR3 is 15 residues. Losses at the gene ends were 2 bases for V and 2 bases for J; bases not matched to a gene: 2. Looked up from germline, CDR1 is SGHTA and CDR2 is FQGTGA.

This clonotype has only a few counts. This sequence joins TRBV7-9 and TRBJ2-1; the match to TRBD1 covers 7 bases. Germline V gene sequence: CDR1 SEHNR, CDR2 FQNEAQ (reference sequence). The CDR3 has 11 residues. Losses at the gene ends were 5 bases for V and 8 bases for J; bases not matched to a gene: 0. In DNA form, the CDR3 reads TGTGCCAGCAGCCAGGGGGATGAGCAGTTCTTC. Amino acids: CASSQGDEQFF.

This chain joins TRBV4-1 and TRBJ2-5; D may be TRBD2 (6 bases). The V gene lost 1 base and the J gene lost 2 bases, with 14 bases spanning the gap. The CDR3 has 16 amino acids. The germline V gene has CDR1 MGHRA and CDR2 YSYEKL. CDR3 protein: CASSQGVVAVQETQYF. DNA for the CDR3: TGCGCCAGCAGCCAAGGGGTGGTAGCGGTACAAGAGACCCAGTACTTC.

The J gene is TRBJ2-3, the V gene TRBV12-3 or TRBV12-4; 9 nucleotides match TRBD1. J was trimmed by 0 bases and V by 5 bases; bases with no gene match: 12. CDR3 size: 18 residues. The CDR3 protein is CASSENRQGGHSTDTQYF. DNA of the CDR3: TGTGCCAGCAGTGAAAACCGACAGGGGGGCCACAGCACAGATACGCAGTATTTT.

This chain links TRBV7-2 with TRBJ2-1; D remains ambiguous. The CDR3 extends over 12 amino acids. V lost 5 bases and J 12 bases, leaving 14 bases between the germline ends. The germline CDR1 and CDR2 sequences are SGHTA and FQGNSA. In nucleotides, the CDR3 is TGTGCCAGCAGCCATGAGAGGTTTGGGCAGTTCTTC. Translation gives CASSHERFGQFF.

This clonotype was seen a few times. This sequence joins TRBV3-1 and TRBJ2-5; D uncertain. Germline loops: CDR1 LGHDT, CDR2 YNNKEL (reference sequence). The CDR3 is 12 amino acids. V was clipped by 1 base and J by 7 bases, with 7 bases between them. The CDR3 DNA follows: TGTGCCAGCAGCCAAGTTCTGGGGACCCAGTACTTC. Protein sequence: CASSQVLGTQYF.

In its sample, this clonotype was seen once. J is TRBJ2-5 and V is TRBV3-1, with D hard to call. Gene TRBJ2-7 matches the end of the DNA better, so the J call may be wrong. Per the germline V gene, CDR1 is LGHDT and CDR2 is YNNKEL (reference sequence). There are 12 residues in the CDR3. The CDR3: CASSQSQHEQYF. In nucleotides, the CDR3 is TGTGCCAGCAGCCAATCCCAGCACGAGCAGTACTTC.

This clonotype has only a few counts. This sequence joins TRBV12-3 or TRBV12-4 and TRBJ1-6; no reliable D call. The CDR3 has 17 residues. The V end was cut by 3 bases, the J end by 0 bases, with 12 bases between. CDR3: CASSFKWQTSYNSPLHF. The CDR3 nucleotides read TGTGCCAGCAGTTTCAAGTGGCAGACCTCCTATAATTCACCCCTCCACTTT.

The DNA for the CDR3 is TGTGCCAGCAGCCCCTCAGGGACACATGGCTACACCTTC. This translates into CASSPSGTHGYTF. This rearrangement joins TRBV14 to TRBJ1-2; TRBD1 might be the D (6 bases). Trimming left V 4 bases short and J 6 bases short, with 12 bases between. The CDR3 covers 13 residues. CDR1 and CDR2 (germline): SGHDN, FVKESK.